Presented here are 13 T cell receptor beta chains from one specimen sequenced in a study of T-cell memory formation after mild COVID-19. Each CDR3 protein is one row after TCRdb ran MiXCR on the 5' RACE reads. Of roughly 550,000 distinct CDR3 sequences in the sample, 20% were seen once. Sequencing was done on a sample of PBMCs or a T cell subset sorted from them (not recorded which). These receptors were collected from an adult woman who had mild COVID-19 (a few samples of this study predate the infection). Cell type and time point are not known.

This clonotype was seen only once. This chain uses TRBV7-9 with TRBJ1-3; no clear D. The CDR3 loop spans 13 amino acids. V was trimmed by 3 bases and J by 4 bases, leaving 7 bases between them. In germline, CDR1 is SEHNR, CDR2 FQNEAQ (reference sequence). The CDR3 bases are TGTGCCAGCAGCTTGCCCTCGGGAAACACCATATATTTT. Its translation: CASSLPSGNTIYF.

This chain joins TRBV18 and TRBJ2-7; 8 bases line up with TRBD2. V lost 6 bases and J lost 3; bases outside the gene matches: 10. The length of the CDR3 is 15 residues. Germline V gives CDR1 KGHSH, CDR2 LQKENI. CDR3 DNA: TGTGCCAGCTCCCCGGGGGAGCGGGAGAACTACGAGCAGTACTTC. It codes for CASSPGERENYEQYF.

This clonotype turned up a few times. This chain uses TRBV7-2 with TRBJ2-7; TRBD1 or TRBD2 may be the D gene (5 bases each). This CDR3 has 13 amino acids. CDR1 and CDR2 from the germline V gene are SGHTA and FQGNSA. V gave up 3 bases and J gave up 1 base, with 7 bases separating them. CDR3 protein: CASSFRESYEQYF. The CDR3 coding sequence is TGTGCCAGCAGCTTCAGGGAGTCCTACGAGCAGTACTTC.

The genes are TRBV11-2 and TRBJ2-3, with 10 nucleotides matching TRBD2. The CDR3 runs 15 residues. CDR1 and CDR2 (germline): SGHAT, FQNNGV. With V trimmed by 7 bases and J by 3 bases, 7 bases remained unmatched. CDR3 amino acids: CASTHSGGRTDTQYF. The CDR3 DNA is TGTGCCAGCACCCATAGCGGGGGGCGGACAGATACGCAGTATTTT.

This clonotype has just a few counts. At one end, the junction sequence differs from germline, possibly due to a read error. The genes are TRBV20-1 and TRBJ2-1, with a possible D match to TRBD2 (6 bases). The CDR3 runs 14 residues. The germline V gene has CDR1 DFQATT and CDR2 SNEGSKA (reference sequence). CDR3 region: CRAKSAGSRGEQFF. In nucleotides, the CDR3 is TGCAGAGCTAAGTCTGCGGGAAGTAGGGGTGAGCAGTTCTTC.

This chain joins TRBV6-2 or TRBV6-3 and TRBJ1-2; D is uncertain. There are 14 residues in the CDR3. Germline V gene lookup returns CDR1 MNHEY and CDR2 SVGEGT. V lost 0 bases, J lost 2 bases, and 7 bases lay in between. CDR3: CASSYSPGNYGYTF. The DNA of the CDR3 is TGTGCCAGCAGTTACTCGCCGGGGAACTATGGCTACACCTTC.

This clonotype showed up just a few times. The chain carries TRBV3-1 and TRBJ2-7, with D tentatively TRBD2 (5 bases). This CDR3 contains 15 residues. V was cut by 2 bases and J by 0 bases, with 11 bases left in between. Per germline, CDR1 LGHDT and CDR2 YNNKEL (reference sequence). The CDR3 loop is CASSQRTRSSYEQYF. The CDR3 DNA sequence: TGTGCCAGCAGCCAAAGGACTCGGAGCTCCTACGAGCAGTACTTC.

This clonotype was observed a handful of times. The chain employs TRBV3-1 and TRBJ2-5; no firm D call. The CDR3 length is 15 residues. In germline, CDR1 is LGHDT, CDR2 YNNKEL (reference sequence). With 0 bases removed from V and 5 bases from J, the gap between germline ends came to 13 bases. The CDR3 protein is CASSQDEVVKETQYF. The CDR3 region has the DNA TGTGCCAGCAGCCAAGATGAGGTAGTGAAGGAGACCCAGTACTTC.

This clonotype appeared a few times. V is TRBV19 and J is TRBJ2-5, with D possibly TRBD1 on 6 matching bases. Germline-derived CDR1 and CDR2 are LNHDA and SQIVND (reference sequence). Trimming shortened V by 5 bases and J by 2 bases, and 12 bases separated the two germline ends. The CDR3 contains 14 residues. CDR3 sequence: CASSDARGQETQYF. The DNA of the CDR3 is TGTGCCAGTAGTGATGCAAGGGGGCAAGAGACCCAGTACTTC.

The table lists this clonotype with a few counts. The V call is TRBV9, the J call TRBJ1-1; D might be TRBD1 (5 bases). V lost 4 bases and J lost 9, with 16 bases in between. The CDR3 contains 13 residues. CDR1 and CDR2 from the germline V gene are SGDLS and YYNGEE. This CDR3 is CASSSSGGGKAFF. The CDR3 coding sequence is TGTGCCAGCAGCTCCTCCGGGGGGGGGAAAGCTTTCTTT.

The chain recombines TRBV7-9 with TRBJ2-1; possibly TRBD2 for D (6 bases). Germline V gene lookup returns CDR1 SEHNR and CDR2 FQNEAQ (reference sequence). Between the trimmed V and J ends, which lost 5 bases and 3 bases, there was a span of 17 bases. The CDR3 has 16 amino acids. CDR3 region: CASSNQGLTFYNEQFF. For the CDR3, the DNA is TGTGCCAGCAGCAACCAGGGACTTACATTCTACAATGAGCAGTTCTTC.

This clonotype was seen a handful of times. In nucleotides, the CDR3 is TGTGCCAGCAGCTTGGTCACTAGCGGGAGTCTCCTCTACGAGCAGTACTTC. Encoded protein: CASSLVTSGSLLYEQYF. The chain couples TRBV5-6 to TRBJ2-7; 11 bases agree with TRBD2. The V and J ends lost 0 bases and 3 bases, in that order; junction bases with no gene match: 8. Germline CDR1 is SGHDT and CDR2 is YYEEEE. The CDR3 is 17 residues long.

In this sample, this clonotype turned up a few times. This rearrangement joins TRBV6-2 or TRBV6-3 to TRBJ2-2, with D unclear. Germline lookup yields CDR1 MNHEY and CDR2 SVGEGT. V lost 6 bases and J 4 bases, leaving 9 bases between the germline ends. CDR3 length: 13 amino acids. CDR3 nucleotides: TGTGCCAGCAGGGGTTCGGGCACCGGGGAGCTGTTTTTT. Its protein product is CASRGSGTGELFF.